One sample yielded the 22 T cell receptor beta chains listed below, sequenced in a study of shared clonotypes between healthy human individuals. The table came from immunoSEQ multiplex PCR; TCRdb's copy has only in-frame clones and leaves some out. The table records over 2 million clones, around 93% of them present only once. Specimen: naive CD4+ T cells from PBMCs. Subset denoted: CD45RA+ positively selected. These receptors were obtained from a man aged 18 to 30 in good health. Some clones in this sample may be carry-over from other donors' samples.

CDR3 in DNA: TGTGCCGCGAATGCCGGGAATCAGTACGAGCAGTACTTC. Its protein is CAANAGNQYEQYF. The chain employs TRBV5-4 and TRBJ2-7; TRBD2 might be the D (5 bases). CDR3 size: 13 residues. The germline gives CDR1 SGHNT, CDR2 YYREEE (reference sequence). V lost 10 bases and J 4 bases, leaving 18 bases between the germline ends.

V and J are TRBV5-5 and TRBJ2-7; D remains ambiguous. The V end was cut by 3 bases, the J end by 0 bases, with 10 bases between. Germline CDR1 SGHKS, CDR2 YYEKEE (reference sequence). The CDR3 is 14 amino acids. CDR3 amino acids: CASSSDGTSYEQYF. Written as DNA, the CDR3 is TGTGCCAGCAGCTCTGACGGAACCTCCTACGAGCAGTACTTC.

As for this clone: The junction differs from germline at one of its ends, possibly a read error. The gene calls are TRBV27 and TRBJ1-1; D possibly corresponds to TRBD1 (5 bases). CDR3 length equals 14 residues. Germline loops: CDR1 MNHEY, CDR2 SMNVEV (reference sequence). CDR3: CANSPRGVGTEAFF. The DNA of the CDR3 is TGTGCCAACAGTCCGAGGGGAGTAGGGACTGAAGCTTTCTTT.

The chain couples TRBV6-1 to TRBJ2-7; D is possibly TRBD2 (6 bases). From germline, CDR1 is MNHNS and CDR2 SASEGT. The germline V and J ends were trimmed by 6 bases and 8 bases, with 14 bases remaining between them. The CDR3 extends over 12 amino acids. The CDR3: CASSQGTPKQYF. In DNA, the CDR3 is TGTGCCAGCAGCCAAGGGACTCCTAAGCAGTACTTC.

The chain has TRBV6-1 and TRBJ1-2; unclear D gene. The CDR3 is 14 residues long. V shed 2 bases and J shed 4 bases, with 11 bases lying between them. The germline V gene encodes CDR1 MNHNS and CDR2 SASEGT. CDR3 in DNA: TGTGCCAGCAGTGAACGGACGGGGATCTATGGCTACACCTTC. It specifies CASSERTGIYGYTF.

V is TRBV2 and J is TRBJ2-1; unclear D gene. Trimming cost V 3 bases and J 0 bases, with 12 bases left between them. CDR3 size: 16 residues. CDR1 and CDR2 (germline): SNHLY, FYNNEI. The CDR3: CASSDVPDASYNEQFF. The CDR3 coding sequence is TGTGCCAGCAGTGATGTCCCTGACGCCTCCTACAATGAGCAGTTCTTC.

The rearrangement uses TRBV7-2 and TRBJ2-1; possible D gene TRBD2, 6 bases. In germline, CDR1 is SGHTA, CDR2 FQGNSA. This CDR3 is built from 13 residues. Trimming pared 4 bases from V and 5 bases from J, leaving 9 bases between. In DNA, the CDR3 is TGTGCCAGCAGCTCCCGGACTAACAATGAGCAGTTCTTC. Its translation: CASSSRTNNEQFF.

The CDR3 DNA follows: TGTGCCAGCAGCGTCAGGGACAGGGGGCCGGAGACCCAGTACTTC. Residues: CASSVRDRGPETQYF. This rearrangement joins TRBV7-9 to TRBJ2-5; 12 bases map to TRBD1. This CDR3 has 15 residues. CDR1 and CDR2 (germline): SEHNR, FQNEAQ (reference sequence). Trimming at V came to 5 bases and at J to 5 bases, leaving 6 bases not matched to a gene.

The chain uses TRBV5-4 and TRBJ1-4, with a possible D match to TRBD1 (5 bases). The CDR3 is made up of 14 amino acids. V was trimmed by 4 bases and J by 5 bases, leaving 12 bases between them. CDR1 is SGHNT and CDR2 is YYREEE in the germline V gene (reference sequence). The CDR3: CASSRGDPNEKLFF. The CDR3 DNA follows: TGTGCCAGCAGCCGGGGGGACCCGAATGAAAAACTGTTTTTT.

The J gene is TRBJ2-1, the V gene TRBV19; unclear D gene. The germline V gene has CDR1 LNHDA and CDR2 SQIVND (reference sequence). The CDR3 covers 15 residues. The ends were cut back, 5 bases at V and 6 bases at J, with 17 bases in the middle. CDR3 residues: CASSVRPANGNEQFF. Written as DNA, the CDR3 is TGTGCCAGTAGTGTACGCCCGGCTAACGGCAATGAGCAGTTCTTC.

This chain uses TRBV18 with TRBJ1-1; 8 bases line up with TRBD1. The length of the CDR3 is 16 residues. V gave up 2 bases and J gave up 4 bases; unmatched junction bases: 9. Germline V gene sequence: CDR1 KGHSH, CDR2 LQKENI. The CDR3, as DNA: TGTGCCAGCTCACCAGGACAGGGTACCCTCGGCACTGAAGCTTTCTTT. Encoded protein: CASSPGQGTLGTEAFF.

This chain links TRBV9 with TRBJ2-2; the match to TRBD1 covers 8 bases. The CDR3 is 16 residues long. Trimming cost V 4 bases and J 3 bases; bases outside gene matches: 8. CDR1 is SGDLS, CDR2 YYNGEE, per germline. CDR3 region: CASSTGGGSHTGELFF. CDR3 bases: TGTGCCAGCAGCACAGGGGGAGGATCGCACACCGGGGAGCTGTTTTTT.

The V call is TRBV14, the J call TRBJ2-3; a weak D match, TRBD1 (5 bases). Germline V gives CDR1 SGHDN, CDR2 FVKESK. The V gene lost 8 bases and the J gene lost 0 bases, with 18 bases spanning the gap. This CDR3 contains 16 residues. The CDR3, as DNA: TGTGCCAGCGGCCCCCTTCACCCAGGGAGCACAGATACGCAGTATTTT. Translating gives CASGPLHPGSTDTQYF.

The rearrangement links TRBV4-1 to TRBJ2-7, with D possibly TRBD2 on 6 matching bases. Trimming stripped 4 bases from V and 3 bases from J, with 16 bases between. The CDR3 length is 15 residues. Germline CDR1 is MGHRA and CDR2 is YSYEKL. The CDR3 region has the DNA TGCGCCAGCAGCCCGAAATTTGCGGGGAACTACGAGCAGTACTTC. Its protein product is CASSPKFAGNYEQYF.

The chain carries TRBV11-1 and TRBJ1-2; D remains ambiguous. This CDR3 comprises 14 residues. V was cut by 1 base and J by 3 bases, with 9 bases left in between. Germline assignment: CDR1 SGHAT and CDR2 FQDESV (reference sequence). DNA for the CDR3: TGTGCCAGCAGCTTAGATCCAGGACACTATGGCTACACCTTC. Its protein is CASSLDPGHYGYTF.

This clone is a singleton in its sample. The rearrangement uses TRBV10-3 and TRBJ2-7; no reliable D call. The CDR3 sequence is 11 residues long. V was trimmed by 5 bases and J by 2 bases, leaving 4 bases between them. Germline assignment: CDR1 ENHRY and CDR2 SYGVKD. CDR3 loop: CAISTPYEQYF. The CDR3 DNA is TGTGCCATCAGTACCCCCTACGAGCAGTACTTC.

The chain combines TRBV27 with TRBJ1-2; the D is unclear. The ends were cut back, 5 bases at V and 1 base at J, with 8 bases in the middle. From germline, CDR1 is MNHEY and CDR2 SMNVEV (reference sequence). This CDR3 comprises 13 residues. The CDR3 coding sequence is TGTGCCAGCAGTCCCTGGGGTAACTATGGCTACACCTTC. Translating it yields CASSPWGNYGYTF.

V gene TRBV6-5 combines with J gene TRBJ2-7; D possibly corresponds to TRBD1 (6 bases). Trimming pared 4 bases from V and 10 bases from J, leaving 14 bases between. The germline V gene encodes CDR1 MNHEY and CDR2 SVGAGI. This CDR3 is 12 amino acids long. The CDR3 region is CASSSERGSQYF. As DNA, the CDR3 is TGTGCCAGCAGTTCCGAGAGGGGGAGCCAGTACTTC.

The chain uses TRBV7-3 and TRBJ2-5; D assignment may be TRBD1 or TRBD2 (5 bases each). The V and J ends lost 5 bases and 4 bases respectively, with 11 bases between them. This CDR3 is built from 13 residues. Germline values: CDR1 SGHTA, CDR2 FQGTGA. CDR3 protein: CASSPGAIETQYF. The CDR3 region has the DNA TGTGCCAGCAGCCCCGGGGCCATAGAGACCCAGTACTTC.

J is TRBJ2-5 and V is TRBV11-2, with a tentative D call TRBD1 (7 bases). CDR1 is SGHAT and CDR2 is FQNNGV in the germline V gene. With 4 bases removed from V and 5 bases from J, the gap between germline ends came to 20 bases. This CDR3 is 16 amino acids long. CDR3 amino acids: CASSSRSSQGRETQYF. CDR3 bases: TGTGCCAGCAGCTCTAGGTCCTCACAGGGGAGGGAGACCCAGTACTTC.

The chain combines TRBV11-1 with TRBJ2-7, with D uncertain. Germline lookup yields CDR1 SGHAT and CDR2 FQDESV (reference sequence). V lost 3 bases and J lost 0, with 21 bases in between. The CDR3 totals 18 residues. The CDR3 bases are TGTGCCAGCAGCTTCCCGCTTGGTTACAGAAACACCTCCTACGAGCAGTACTTC. Its translation is CASSFPLGYRNTSYEQYF.

V usage is TRBV5-6 and J usage is TRBJ1-2; D might be TRBD1 (5 bases). The CDR3 runs 13 residues. Trimming pared 6 bases from V and 4 bases from J, leaving 13 bases between. The V gene's germline CDR1 is SGHDT and CDR2 YYEEEE. CDR3 loop: CASTTGAGYGYTF. DNA of the CDR3: TGTGCCAGCACCACCGGGGCGGGCTATGGCTACACCTTC.